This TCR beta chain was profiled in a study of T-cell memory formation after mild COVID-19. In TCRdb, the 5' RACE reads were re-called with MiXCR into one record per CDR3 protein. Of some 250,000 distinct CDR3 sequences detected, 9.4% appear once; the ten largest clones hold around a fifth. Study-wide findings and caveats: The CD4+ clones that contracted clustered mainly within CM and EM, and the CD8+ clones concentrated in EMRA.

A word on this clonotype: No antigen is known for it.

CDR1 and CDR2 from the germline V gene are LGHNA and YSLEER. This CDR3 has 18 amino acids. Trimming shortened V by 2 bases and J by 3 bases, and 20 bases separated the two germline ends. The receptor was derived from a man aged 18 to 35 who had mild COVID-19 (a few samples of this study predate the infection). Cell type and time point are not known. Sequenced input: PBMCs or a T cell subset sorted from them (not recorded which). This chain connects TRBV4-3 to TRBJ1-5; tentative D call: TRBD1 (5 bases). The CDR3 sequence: CASSQRIFPGRYNQPQHF. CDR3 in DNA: TGCGCCAGCAGCCAACGGATTTTTCCGGGACGGTACAATCAGCCCCAGCATTTT.